The clone carrying this T cell receptor (beta chain) was picked up a small number of times. Its target is unknown. These data originate in a study of response to subunit inactivated influenza vaccine. The study, taken as a whole, reports: It was the authors' suggestion that each seasonal influenza vaccination recruits few new T cells.

The germline V gene has CDR1 SNHLY and CDR2 FYNNEI. V shed 4 bases and J shed 3 bases, with 7 bases lying between them. The CDR3 runs 12 residues. TCRdb re-called the RT-PCR reads through MiXCR, storing one row per CDR3 protein. Here the sample spans roughly 520,000 distinct CDR3 sequences, about 25% being singletons. Sequenced material: CD4+ T cells sorted from PBMCs, taken about 5 days after vaccination. The chain has TRBV2 and TRBJ2-7; D is undetermined. The source is a man in his fifties who received an inactivated influenza vaccine. This chain's CDR3 is CASSAHLYEQYF. DNA of the CDR3: TGTGCCAGCAGTGCACACCTCTACGAGCAGTACTTC.